These 18 T cell receptor beta chains were sequenced from one sample in a study of CD8+CD57+ T cells in acquired aplastic anemia. Genomic DNA was employed as the template in profiling TCR beta VDJ and CDR3. From the reads, TCRdb called clonotypes with MiXCR, one entry per CDR3 protein. The sample contains roughly 300,000 distinct CDR3 sequences, 50% to 70% of which appear only once. The sequenced sample consisted of sorted CD4+, CD8+, or CD8+CD57+ T cells (not recorded which) from PBMCs. These receptors came from a human donor with severe aplastic anemia or a healthy control (not recorded which).

This chain joins TRBV13 and TRBJ2-1; D is ambiguous. CDR3 length: 10 residues. V lost 7 bases and J lost 3, with 1 base in between. From germline, CDR1 is PRHDT and CDR2 FYEKMQ (reference sequence). In nucleotides, the CDR3 is TGTGCCAGCAACTACAATGAGCAGTTCTTC. Encoded protein: CASNYNEQFF.

The chain links TRBV2 to TRBJ1-1; the D is unclear. Germline CDR1 and CDR2: SNHLY and FYNNEI. V gave up 9 bases and J gave up 0 bases, with 14 bases separating them. The CDR3 length is 14 residues. The CDR3 region is CASLYRGMNTEAFF. Written as DNA, the CDR3 is TGTGCCAGTTTGTATCGAGGGATGAACACTGAAGCTTTCTTT.

V usage is TRBV14 and J usage is TRBJ1-1, with D possibly being TRBD1 (5 bases). The CDR3 totals 14 residues. The germline gives CDR1 SGHDN, CDR2 FVKESK. Trimming pared 0 bases from V and 5 bases from J, leaving 10 bases between. The CDR3 region has the DNA TGTGCCAGCAGCCAAGATCGGCAGGGAACTGAAGCTTTCTTT. The encoded protein is CASSQDRQGTEAFF.

In regard to this clonotype: This CDR3 is missing its conserved last phenylalanine or tryptophan, likely due to a read error. In nucleotides, the CDR3 is TGCGCCAGCAGCTTACTCCAGGGGGCTGATTCACCCCTCCACCTT. Amino acid sequence: CASSLLQGADSPLHL. The V and J genes are TRBV5-1 and TRBJ1-6; 8 nucleotides agree with TRBD1. V dropped 2 bases and J dropped 8; count of bases not matched to a gene: 6. Germline loops: CDR1 SGHRS, CDR2 YFSETQ. CDR3 length: 15 residues.

The chain couples TRBV20-1 to TRBJ2-5; TRBD2 matches at 12 bases. The CDR3 consists of 15 residues. V was clipped by 2 bases and J by 5 bases; unmatched bases: 6. Germline-derived CDR1 and CDR2 are DFQATT and SNEGSKA (reference sequence). Here the CDR3 reads CSARRLAGGLETQYF. CDR3 nucleotide sequence: TGCAGTGCTAGACGCCTAGCGGGGGGGCTGGAGACCCAGTACTTC.

The V and J genes are TRBV29-1 and TRBJ2-5; perhaps TRBD2 as D (5 bases). Between the trimmed V and J ends, which lost 4 bases and 2 bases, there was a span of 20 bases. There are 16 residues in the CDR3. Germline lookup yields CDR1 SQVTM and CDR2 ANQGSEA. CDR3 protein: CSVVPRKADQQETQYF. CDR3 DNA: TGCAGCGTTGTCCCGAGGAAAGCGGACCAGCAAGAGACCCAGTACTTC.

This clonotype was recorded many times. J is TRBJ2-3 and V is TRBV10-3; 7 bases fit TRBD2. The CDR3 consists of 12 residues. Germline V CDR1 and CDR2: ENHRY, SYGVKD. V lost 6 bases to trimming and J lost 4 bases; unmatched junction nucleotides: 1. The CDR3 reads CAIRGLADTQYF. As DNA, the CDR3 is TGTGCCATCAGAGGACTAGCAGATACGCAGTATTTT.

This clonotype was seen repeatedly, ten times or more. V and J are TRBV24-1 and TRBJ2-3; 10 nucleotides match TRBD2. The CDR3 contains 14 residues. CDR1 is KGHDR, CDR2 SFDVKD, per germline. The J segment lost 3 bases and the V segment lost 7 bases, leaving 3 bases of the junction unmatched. CDR3: CATRLSGGTDTQYF. CDR3 nucleotides: TGTGCCACCAGACTTAGCGGGGGGACAGATACGCAGTATTTT.

The chain has TRBV7-2 and TRBJ1-6; 9 nucleotides align to TRBD1. Germline trimming cut 3 bases from V and 5 bases from J; bases unmatched to any gene: 8. Germline CDR1 is SGHTA and CDR2 is FQGNSA. This CDR3 is 17 amino acids long. The CDR3 DNA sequence: TGTGCCAGCAGCTTGGACTCACAGGGGGCGGATAATTCACCCCTCCACTTT. Its protein is CASSLDSQGADNSPLHF.

There are a few counts of this clonotype. This rearrangement joins TRBV20-1 to TRBJ2-1; tentative D call: TRBD1 (5 bases). CDR3 length: 14 amino acids. Germline-derived CDR1 and CDR2 are DFQATT and SNEGSKA (reference sequence). V gave up 0 bases and J gave up 9 bases, with 15 bases separating them. The CDR3 DNA follows: TGCAGTGCTAGAGATTCCGCAGGGTCAGGTGAGCAGTTCTTC. Protein sequence: CSARDSAGSGEQFF.

The chain couples TRBV7-2 to TRBJ2-5; the match to TRBD2 covers 11 bases. From germline, CDR1 is SGHTA and CDR2 FQGNSA. The V and J ends lost 5 bases and 5 bases, in that order; junction bases with no gene match: 10. The CDR3 contains 16 residues. CDR3 protein: CASSGGSSGGLETQYF. In nucleotides, the CDR3 is TGTGCCAGCAGCGGAGGGTCTAGCGGGGGGTTGGAGACCCAGTACTTC.

The chain joins TRBV3-1 to TRBJ1-5; 8 bases line up with TRBD1. Losses at the gene ends were 4 bases for V and 5 bases for J; bases not matched to a gene: 4. CDR1 LGHDT and CDR2 YNNKEL come from the germline V gene (reference sequence). The CDR3 has 14 amino acids. The CDR3, as DNA: TGTGCCAGCAGCCCCGGACAGGGCTATCAGCCCCAGCATTTT. This encodes CASSPGQGYQPQHF.

Remarks on this clonotype: An end of the junction differs from the germline gene, which may be a read error. The V and J genes are TRBV10-2 and TRBJ2-1; D is unresolved. Germline CDR1 is WSHSY and CDR2 is SAAADI. The CDR3 runs to 13 residues. The CDR3 DNA reads as TGTGCCAGCACGGAGAACTCCTACAATGAGCAGTTCTTC. Its translation: CASTENSYNEQFF.

This clonotype has a handful of counts. The gene calls are TRBV20-1 and TRBJ2-3; 9 bases are a match to TRBD1. V shed 4 bases and J 1 base; nucleotides not matched to a gene: 3. This CDR3 comprises 14 residues. Germline CDR1 reads DFQATT; CDR2 reads SNEGSKA (reference sequence). The CDR3 DNA reads TGCAGTGCTACTCGGACAGGGGGCACAGATACGCAGTATTTT. It specifies CSATRTGGTDTQYF.

This clonotype was seen just once. The CDR3 loop reads CATNGVYQETQYF. The CDR3 nucleotides are TGTGCCACCAACGGGGTGTACCAAGAGACCCAGTACTTC. The chain couples TRBV15 to TRBJ2-5, with D possibly being TRBD2 (5 bases). The CDR3 has 13 amino acids. Per the germline V gene, CDR1 is LNHNV and CDR2 is YYDKDF (reference sequence). V was cut by 7 bases and J by 0 bases, with 9 bases left in between.

This chain joins TRBV5-6 and TRBJ1-1; D not certain. With 4 bases removed from V and 3 bases from J, the gap between germline ends came to 10 bases. Germline V gene data show CDR1 as SGHDT and CDR2 as YYEEEE. The CDR3 length is 13 residues. CDR3 protein: CASSSYGDTEAFF. The CDR3 region has the DNA TGTGCCAGCAGCAGTTACGGGGACACTGAAGCTTTCTTT.

For this clonotype: One end of the junction is discordant with germline, which a read error may explain. V usage is TRBV5-1 and J usage is TRBJ2-1, with 7 bases lining up with TRBD2. Germline V gene lookup returns CDR1 SGHRS and CDR2 YFSETQ. This CDR3 is built from 16 residues. CDR3 in DNA: TGTGTCAGCAGCCTCGGGGGGACTACCGTGGGCTATGAGCAGTTCTTC. This sequence encodes CVSSLGGTTVGYEQFF.

The V gene is TRBV10-3, the J gene TRBJ1-1; no clear D. The germline V gene encodes CDR1 ENHRY and CDR2 SYGVKD. Trimming shortened V by 10 bases and J by 1 base, and 10 bases separated the two germline ends. The CDR3 loop spans 12 amino acids. CDR3 sequence: CATNPGNTEAFF. The DNA of the CDR3 is TGTGCCACCAATCCAGGGAACACTGAAGCTTTCTTT.